The clone carrying this TCR beta chain appeared a single time. What it binds is unknown. The source of the sample is a study of cytomegalovirus exposure and HLA in healthy donors. Study-level findings and limits: Altogether, some 170 TCR beta chains were recorded as cytomegalovirus-associated.

It was with 60 Vbeta and 13 Jbeta primers that the PCR ran. The table came from immunoSEQ multiplex PCR; TCRdb's copy has only in-frame clones and leaves some out. The sample lists 95,000 to 100,000 clones; roughly three quarters were seen once. Nominally healthy donors were sampled, though unrecorded immune exposures were likely. This sequence was found in a female donor in good health and CMV-seronegative. The sample comprised PBMCs.

CDR3 nucleotides: TGTGCCAGCGCCCCGCCCACAGGGCTATCACCCCTCCACTTT. This codes for CASAPPTGLSPLHF. The chain carries TRBV27 and TRBJ1-6; D may be TRBD1 (6 bases). V shed 8 bases and J shed 10 bases, with 18 bases lying between them. The CDR3 has 14 residues. Germline-derived CDR1 and CDR2 are MNHEY and SMNVEV (reference sequence).